Only one count was recorded for the clone carrying this TCR beta chain. The data stem from a study of blood T cell repertoires in COVID-19. Original processing notes: Reference gene primer amplification gave estimated nucleated cell counts. This table comes from immunoSEQ multiplex PCR, and its TCRdb copy is limited to in-frame clones, with some not included. That table supplies the V and J calls and clone size; D and trimming were determined from the DNA. This table has around 390,000 clones, about 87% appearing once. From germline, CDR1 is SNHLY and CDR2 FYNNEI. The V and J ends lost 4 bases and 7 bases respectively, with 13 bases between them. The CDR3 spans 13 residues.

The chain is built from TRBV2 and TRBJ1-2, with D hard to call. This clonotype originated in a woman aged 50 to 65 who had recovered from COVID-19. Sequencing was performed on PBMCs or T cells enriched from blood (not recorded which). Here the CDR3 DNA reads TGTGCCAGCAGTGTACTTCTCTCGGTTGGCTACACCTTC. It specifies CASSVLLSVGYTF.